Sequencing of this TCR beta chain was carried out in a study of blood T cells in healthy people across ages. Study-level findings and limits: TCR beta diversity, measured per million T cells, fell in a roughly linear way with age. Reliance upon unsorted PBMCs precluded definitive naive versus antigen-experienced comparison.

CDR3 length: 16 residues. In germline, CDR1 is SGHTA, CDR2 FQGNSA. The junction had 5 bases not matched to a gene; V was cut back by 0 bases and J by 2 bases. Each donor gave 9.5 to 10 milliliters of peripheral blood. As to this clonotype: Its antigen is still unknown.

A sample-barcoded 5' primer and a J-beta primer mix were used in a second PCR of about 6 to 11 cycles. All cDNA molecules were each tagged by a template-switch adaptor with 12 random nucleotides. TCRdb re-analysed the 5' RACE reads in MiXCR, keeping a single row per CDR3 protein. There are over 950,000 distinct CDR3 sequences in the sample; around two fifths occur only once, and around 14% lies in the top ten. Source material: blood. The receptor was derived from a man aged 18 to 30 in good health. This chain connects TRBV7-2 to TRBJ1-2; 8 nucleotides agree with TRBD1. The CDR3 is CASSLADRGPNYGYTF. CDR3 bases: TGTGCCAGCAGCTTAGCCGACAGGGGCCCCAACTATGGCTACACCTTC. The whole variable domain, remainder taken from reference TRBV7-2 and TRBJ1-2, is GAGVSQSPSNKVTEKGKDVELRCDPISGHTALYWYRQSLGQGLEFLIYFQGNSAPDKSGLPSDRFSAERTGGSVSTLTIQRTQQEDSAVYLCASSLADRGPNYGYTFGSGTRLTVV.